The rows below give T cell receptor beta chains drawn from one sample of a study of STAT5B mutations in CD4+ large granular lymphocyte leukemia. The data were produced by immunoSEQ multiplex PCR, yet TCRdb's version contains in-frame clones alone and is incomplete. The repertoire includes about 32,000 clones, about 89% of them detected once, and about 0.41% sits in the top ten. The source material was CD4+ T cells from blood buffy coats. Every receptor here comes from a human donor in good health. The CDR3 runs from the conserved cysteine through the conserved F or W. The order of the fields is D gene, clone size, J gene, V gene, CDR3 DNA, CDR3 protein. D genes are given only for firm matches. Clone size is not always given. Where it is, it says once, few, many or a class for expanded clones.

>NA|NA|TRBJ1-4|TRBV10-2
TGCGCCAGCGCAGTAGGGGGGACTAATGAAAAACTGTTTTTT
CASAVGGTNEKLFF
>TRBD1|NA|TRBJ2-6|TRBV19
TGTGCCAGTAGTTCCAGGGGACAGGGGGCTACTGGGGCCAACGTCCTGACTTTC
CASSSRGQGATGANVLTF
>TRBD2|NA|TRBJ2-7|TRBV7-8
TGTGCCAGCAGCCGGACTAGCGGCGCCTACGAGCAGTACTTC
CASSRTSGAYEQYF
>NA|NA|TRBJ1-1|TRBV28
TGTGCCAGCACCCTGGAGGGGCCGAACACTGAAGCTTTCTTT
CASTLEGPNTEAFF
>TRBD2|NA|TRBJ2-1|TRBV15
TGTGCCACCAGTCGAGGGCTAGCGGGAGTATTTACTGAGCAGTTCTTC
CATSRGLAGVFTEQFF
>NA|NA|TRBJ1-1|TRBV2
TGTGCCAGCAGTCTGGAGAACACTGAAGCTTTCTTT
CASSLENTEAFF
>NA|NA|TRBJ2-7|TRBV5-6
TGTGCCAGCAGCTTGGGGGGCCAAGACTACTACGAGCAGTACTTC
CASSLGGQDYYEQYF
>NA|once|TRBJ1-2|TRBV6-5
TGTGCCAGCAGGACGCTTCCTACAGGCCCCTATGGCTACACCTTC
CASRTLPTGPYGYTF
>NA|NA|TRBJ1-1|TRBV28
TGTGCCAGCAGAACCGACCTGAACACTGAAGCTTTCTTT
CASRTDLNTEAFF
>NA|NA|TRBJ1-3|TRBV19
TGTGCCAGTAGTATTTTACCCCCAGGCTCTGGAAACACCATATATTTT
CASSILPPGSGNTIYF
>TRBD2|NA|TRBJ2-1|TRBV9
TGTGCCAGCAGCGTAGGGCTAGCGGGAGGGGGGTCCTACAATGAGCAGTTCTTC
CASSVGLAGGGSYNEQFF
>TRBD1|NA|TRBJ1-1|TRBV29-1
TGCAGCGTTGCCCCGGGACAGGGGGACACTGAAGCTTTCTTT
CSVAPGQGDTEAFF
>TRBD1|NA|TRBJ1-1|TRBV28
TGTGCCAGCAGTCCCGTGGACAGGGAAGCCACTGAAGCTTTCTTT
CASSPVDREATEAFF
>TRBD1|NA|TRBJ2-1|TRBV11-2
TGTGCCAGCAGCTTAGGCGGACAGGGGTACAATGAGCAGTTCTTC
CASSLGGQGYNEQFF
>TRBD1|NA|TRBJ1-3|TRBV19
TGTGCCAGTAGTAGTGTGGTGGGCACAGGGGGCGATAGCCTTTGCTCTGGAAACACCATATATTTT
CASSSVVGTGGDSLCSGNTIYF
>NA|medium-sized|TRBJ1-5|TRBV10-3
TGTGCCATCAGTGAGGCAAGAGTTCTCAATCAGCCCCAGCATTTT
CAISEARVLNQPQHF
>NA|once|TRBJ2-4|TRBV6-1
TGTGCCAGCAGTGAAACCCTGGCCAAAAACATTCAGTACTTC
CASSETLAKNIQYF
>TRBD2|once|TRBJ2-3|TRBV5-4
TGTGCCAGCAGCTTGACTAGCGGGAGGGCCGTCGGGGGAGATACGCAGTATTTT
CASSLTSGRAVGGDTQYF
>TRBD1|NA|TRBJ1-1|TRBV14
TGTGCCAGCAGTCGGGACAGGGGGCAATACGCTGAAGCTTTCTTT
CASSRDRGQYAEAFF
>TRBD1|NA|TRBJ1-2|TRBV7-9
TGTGCCAGCAGCTTTTCAGGGGGCAGCTATGGCTACACCTTC
CASSFSGGSYGYTF
>TRBD1|once|TRBJ1-2|TRBV27
TGTGCCAGCAGTGCCGCGGGACAGTACTATGGCTACACCTTC
CASSAAGQYYGYTF
>NA|NA|TRBJ1-3|TRBV5-1
TGCGCCAGCAGCCGGTACTCTGGAAACACCATATATTTT
CASSRYSGNTIYF
>NA|NA|TRBJ1-2|TRBV5-1
TGCGCCAGCAGCCTTGAACTTGGTGCAGGGAGTGGCTACACCTTC
CASSLELGAGSGYTF
>NA|NA|TRBJ1-2|TRBV2
TGTGCCAGCAGAGAGGGGTCTAACTATGGCTACACCTTC
CASREGSNYGYTF
>TRBD1|NA|TRBJ2-2|TRBV19
TGTGCCAGTAGTATAGATTTCCCCGGGACAGGGGGCTCCGGGGAGCTGTTTTTT
CASSIDFPGTGGSGELFF
>TRBD1|NA|TRBJ1-1|TRBV6-5
TGTGCCAGCAGACAGGGGTTTGAAGCTTTCTTT
CASRQGFEAFF
>NA|NA|TRBJ2-2|TRBV7-6
TGTGCCAGCAGCTTATCTCGCGGGATGAACACCGGGGAGCTGTTTTTT
CASSLSRGMNTGELFF
>TRBD2|NA|TRBJ2-7|TRBV28
TGTGCCAGCAGTTATAGCGGGAGATGGGAGCAGTACTTC
CASSYSGRWEQYF
>NA|NA|TRBJ2-3|TRBV7-9
TGTGCCAGCAGCTTAGGAGTAGCCGCGAGCACAGATACGCAGTATTTT
CASSLGVAASTDTQYF
>NA|NA|TRBJ1-5|TRBV19
TGTGCCAGTAGTATAATGACAAATAGCAATCAGCCCCAGCATTTT
CASSIMTNSNQPQHF
>NA|NA|TRBJ1-2|TRBV27
TGTGCCAGCTGGGCAGGGGCCTATGGCTACACCTTC
CASWAGAYGYTF
>NA|NA|TRBJ2-3|TRBV28
TGTGCCAGCAGAGGGGGGGTCAGGGGAGGATTGGATACGCAGTATTTT
CASRGGVRGGLDTQYF
>NA|once|TRBJ2-7|TRBV11-2
TGTGCCAGCAGCTTATCGGGCTACGAGCAGTACTTC
CASSLSGYEQYF
>NA|NA|TRBJ1-1|TRBV6-5
TGTGCCAGCAGGTCCTGGTGGCAGGGGTCGGCTGAAGCTTTCTTT
CASRSWWQGSAEAFF
>NA|NA|TRBJ2-2|TRBV7-3
TGTGCCAGCAGCTTAGGAGCGGCGGACACCGGGGAGCTGTTTTTT
CASSLGAADTGELFF
>NA|NA|TRBJ1-5|TRBV6-5
TGTGCCAGCAGTCGGGGCCATGACCAGCATTTT
CASSRGHDQHF
>NA|few|TRBJ2-1|TRBV28
TGTGCCAGCAGTTCCCTAAACGGACGATCCTACAATGAGCAGTTCTTC
CASSSLNGRSYNEQFF
>TRBD1|NA|TRBJ1-4|TRBV29-1
TGCAGCGTAACGGACAGGACAAATGAAAAACTGTTTTTT
CSVTDRTNEKLFF
>NA|NA|TRBJ2-7|TRBV30
TGTGCCTGGAGTCAAGGGGGCTACGAGCAGTACTTC
CAWSQGGYEQYF
>TRBD1|NA|TRBJ1-6|TRBV10-3
TGTGCCATCAGTGAGTCCGGGACAGAAAATTCACCCCTCCACTTT
CAISESGTENSPLHF
>TRBD1|NA|TRBJ2-7|TRBV28
TGTGCCAGCAGCCCAGGGGGCAAAAACGAGCAGTACTTC
CASSPGGKNEQYF
>TRBD2|NA|TRBJ2-2|TRBV2
TGTGCCAGCAGGTGGGCTAGCGGGAGAGGAGGGGAGCTGTTTTTT
CASRWASGRGGELFF
>NA|NA|TRBJ1-2|TRBV28
TGTGCCAGCAGTTTAGGGCAGGGGATGGGCTACACCTTC
CASSLGQGMGYTF
>NA|once|TRBJ2-6|TRBV6-1
TGTGCCAGCAGTGAAGCCATGGGGACCAACGTCCTGACTTTC
CASSEAMGTNVLTF
>TRBD1|NA|TRBJ2-7|TRBV28
TGTGCCAGCAGTTTAGGGGGGACAGGGGGCTACGAGCAGTACTTC
CASSLGGTGGYEQYF